This T cell receptor beta chain was observed in a study of shared clonotypes between healthy human individuals. Germline-derived CDR1 and CDR2 are SGDLS and YYNGEE. Trimming took 3 bases from V and 6 from J; bases not matched to a gene: 4. The CDR3 contains 13 residues. Study results and limitations: Non-shared clonotypes were found to have lower generation probabilities than the clonotypes that were shared by all four of the sorted-subset donors.

This clone has a count of ten or more. The antigen remains undetermined. Assay: immunoSEQ multiplex PCR; the TCRdb copy retains only in-frame clones and omits some. There are around 700,000 clones in the sample; roughly 73% occur only once, and 1.5% to 2% lies in the top ten. This chain joins TRBV9 and TRBJ2-7; 9 nucleotides match TRBD2. This TCR was sampled from a woman aged 25 to 39 in good health. Sequencing input: memory CD4+ T cells sorted from blood. Described subset: CD45RA-negative fraction. CDR3 sequence reads: CASSDSGSGEQYF. DNA of the CDR3: TGTGCCAGCAGCGATAGCGGGAGTGGCGAGCAGTACTTC.